This T cell receptor (beta chain) was captured in a study of T-cell memory formation after mild COVID-19. One entry per CDR3 protein results from TCRdb running MiXCR on the 5' RACE reads. The sample contains about 120,000 distinct CDR3 sequences, about 15% of which appear only once. Notes on the study in general: Those CD4+ clones that contracted were mainly in CM and EM (CD8+ ones in EMRA).

This clonotype occurred a few times. Its antigen is as yet unknown. The receptor comes from an adult woman who had mild COVID-19 (a few samples of this study predate the infection). Cell type and time point are not known. What was sequenced was PBMCs or a T cell subset sorted from them (not recorded which).

Here the CDR3 DNA reads TGTGCCACCAGTGATTTGCGGCAGGCAAGCACAGATACGCAGTATTTT. It is translated as CATSDLRQASTDTQYF. The rearrangement uses TRBV24-1 and TRBJ2-3; D not resolved. The V gene's germline CDR1 is KGHDR and CDR2 SFDVKD. The CDR3 extends over 16 amino acids. V lost 0 bases to trimming and J lost 0 bases, with 9 bases between them.